The clone carrying this T cell receptor beta chain has more than one count but fewer than ten. Its antigen is undetermined. This CDR3 has 14 amino acids. The germline gives CDR1 SQVTM, CDR2 ANQGSEA. The ends were cut back, 3 bases at V and 10 bases at J, with 19 bases in the middle. This entry belongs to a study of T-cell reconstitution after alpha-beta-depleted transplantation in children. Molecular barcoding with unique molecular identifiers was used for the TCRbeta library. MiXCR, applied by TCRdb to the PCR reads, yields one record per CDR3 protein. The repertoire holds about 980,000 distinct CDR3 sequences, with about 26% as singletons. Study-wide results and caveats: Recipient T cells and thymic progenitors that survived were the source of the high TCRbeta diversity seen at day 60 in some patients. Among T cells one year after transplant, newly produced cells accounted for most counts and diversity. Expanded clones from the graft, numbering several hundred, reportedly supplied alpha-beta T cells about two months after transplant.

The V call is TRBV29-1, the J call TRBJ2-1, with D perhaps matching TRBD1 (5 bases). This TCR derives from a boy under two years old who had a stem cell transplant for SCID, so the T cells may come from the graft donor. Sequenced material: PBMCs, mostly from graft donor cells, taken 360 days after TCRalphabeta/CD19-depleted stem cell transplant. The CDR3, as DNA: TGCAGCGTTGATAAGGGGTCCGGTGATGGAGAGCAGTTCTTC. Residues: CSVDKGSGDGEQFF.